This TCR beta chain was sequenced for a study of cytomegalovirus exposure and HLA in healthy donors. Study summary: The same platform as the approximately 660 first-cohort repertoires was used for the 130 or so validation repertoires, a later analysis reported. Study results and limitations: For cytomegalovirus status, the classifier reportedly gave diagnoses with high specificity and sensitivity.

The approximately 130-subject validation cohort, separate from the 666-subject first cohort, included the donors. Trimming cost V 0 bases and J 2 bases; bases outside gene matches: 0. Germline CDR1 is LNHNV and CDR2 is YYDKDF (reference sequence). The CDR3 runs 15 residues. Assay: immunoSEQ multiplex PCR; the TCRdb copy retains only in-frame clones and omits some. The table includes about 60,000 clones, 90% to 96% detected once. As to this clone: As yet, its antigen is unknown.

Source material: PBMCs. The chain couples TRBV15 to TRBJ2-3, with 9 bases aligning to TRBD2. The clonotype comes from a woman aged 18-29 years in good health and CMV-seronegative. The CDR3 DNA follows: TGTGCCACCAGCAGAGAGGGACTAGCCACAGATACGCAGTATTTT. It yields the protein CATSREGLATDTQYF.